The clone carrying this T cell receptor beta chain was observed a handful of times. The antigen remains undetermined. V lost 3 bases, J lost 3 bases, and 6 bases stayed unmatched. CDR3 length: 15 residues. The germline V gene has CDR1 SGDLS and CDR2 YYNGEE. These data are taken from a study of T-cell memory formation after mild COVID-19. Overall study findings and caveats: There was a balanced CD4/CD8 profile in clones contracting day 15 to 85, and later expanders leaned CD4+.

TCRdb re-called the 5' RACE reads with MiXCR, one entry per CDR3 protein. The sample records 350,000 to 450,000 distinct CDR3 sequences, around 28% being singletons. The TCR was taken from an adult woman who had mild COVID-19 (a few samples of this study predate the infection). Cell type and time point are not known. The material sequenced was PBMCs or a T cell subset sorted from them (not recorded which). The chain is built from TRBV9 and TRBJ1-5; 7 bases line up with TRBD1. The CDR3 sequence is CASSAVGTDNQPQHF. The CDR3 region has the DNA TGTGCCAGCAGCGCCGTCGGGACAGACAATCAGCCCCAGCATTTT. Full variable domain (rest looked up from reference TRBV9 and TRBJ1-5): DSGVTQTPKHLITATGQRVTLRCSPRSGDLSVYWYQQSLDQGLQFLIQYYNGEERAKGNILERFSAQQFPDLHSELNLSSLELGDSALYFCASSAVGTDNQPQHFGDGTRLSIL.